This paragraph reports one T cell receptor beta chain. Original handling: Estimates of nucleated cell counts were drawn from the amplification of reference gene primers. Repertoires were generated with immunoSEQ multiplex PCR, while TCRdb's copy carries only in-frame clones and drops some. V, J and clone size reflect that table, while D and trimming were determined from the DNA. The repertoire holds some 87,000 clones, with roughly 80% as singletons. This entry comes from a study of blood T cell repertoires in COVID-19. On the study more broadly: Specimens from acute and convalescent COVID-19 originated in the United States, Italy and Spain. T cells, B-cell-depleted T cells, or PBMCs supplied cDNA or gDNA.

Germline trimming cut 6 bases from V and 8 bases from J; bases unmatched to any gene: 5. Germline CDR1 WNHNN, CDR2 SYGVQD (reference sequence). The CDR3 contains 13 residues. The sequence was collected from a man older than 75 with active or convalescent COVID-19. The rearrangement uses TRBV10-1 and TRBJ2-2, with 8 bases identical to TRBD1. What was sequenced was peripheral blood. As DNA, the CDR3 is TGCGCCAGCAGCGCAGACAGGGGAGGGGAGCTGTTTTTT. Translation: CASSADRGGELFF.